Each of the 28 T cell receptor beta chains below was sequenced from the same sample in a study of metastatic and nonmetastatic thyroid tumors (dated by TCRdb to 2020 to 2021). The method behind the library was PCR. The run used an Illumina HiSeq 4000. In-frame beta chains were kept once TCRdb had trimmed the public reads at Q25 with fastp and called clones with MiXCR. This sample is represented by around 5,900 clones; 30% to 40% of them were singletons. Roughly 28% of the sample lies in the top ten. No treatment had been received by any patient before thyroid surgery. Sequencing was carried out using adjacent normal tissue. The receptor source for this set is a male donor with papillary thyroid cancer or a benign thyroid nodule (not recorded which). Some clones in this sample may be carry-over from other donors' samples.

This chain uses TRBV2 with TRBJ1-6; a weak D match, TRBD1 (6 bases). Germline V gives CDR1 SNHLY, CDR2 FYNNEI. Trimming stripped 6 bases from V and 7 bases from J, with 19 bases between. This CDR3 comprises 16 residues. CDR3 loop: CASRQRDTYFNSPLHF. CDR3 bases: TGTGCCAGCAGGCAACGGGACACCTACTTCAATTCACCCCTCCACTTT.

This clone was seen more than once but under ten times. The CDR3 loop is CASSFYPGGNNEQFF. The CDR3, as DNA: TGTGCCAGCAGTTTTTACCCAGGGGGTAATAATGAGCAGTTCTTC. The rearrangement uses TRBV12-3 or TRBV12-4 and TRBJ2-1, with 7 bases matching TRBD1. The CDR3 is 15 amino acids. V shed 3 bases, J shed 7 bases, and the junction held 9 bases outside the gene matches.

By share, this clone counts as large. CDR3 DNA sequence: TGTGCCAGCAGTTTCTACAGGGATAATTCACCCCTCCACTTT. Protein: CASSFYRDNSPLHF. J is TRBJ1-6 and V is TRBV27; possibly TRBD1 for D (6 bases). CDR3 length: 14 amino acids. Trimming pared 3 bases from V and 5 bases from J, leaving 8 bases between. Germline V CDR1 and CDR2: MNHEY, SMNVEV (reference sequence).

This clone was detected many times. The V gene is TRBV11-2, the J gene TRBJ1-1; TRBD1 might be the D (6 bases). CDR1 and CDR2 (germline): SGHAT, FQNNGV. The CDR3 has 13 residues. Trimming removed 3 bases at V and 6 bases at J, with 11 bases between. The DNA for the CDR3 is TGTGCCAGCAGCTTGCTACAGGGTTCTGAAGCTTTCTTT. Translating it yields CASSLLQGSEAFF.

J is TRBJ2-7 and V is TRBV7-6; possibly TRBD1 or TRBD2 for D (5 bases each). The V gene's germline CDR1 is SGHVS and CDR2 FNYEAQ. V was shortened by 6 bases and J by 6 bases, with 12 bases between the two germline ends. The CDR3 loop spans 12 amino acids. CDR3 region: CASSYQRGEQYF. Here the CDR3 DNA reads TGTGCCAGCAGTTACCAGAGGGGCGAGCAGTACTTC.

This chain links TRBV9 with TRBJ1-1, with 8 nucleotides matching TRBD1. Germline V CDR1 and CDR2: SGDLS, YYNGEE. V was pared by 3 bases and J by 2 bases, with 15 bases of the junction left unmatched. CDR3 size: 18 residues. CDR3 bases: TGTGCCAGCAGCGGAACACAGGGGGTTGACCGAGATAACACTGAAGCTTTCTTT. It yields the protein CASSGTQGVDRDNTEAFF. The variable domain in full, with the rest retrieved from reference TRBV9 and TRBJ1-1, is DSGVTQTPKHLITATGQRVTLRCSPRSGDLSVYWYQQSLDQGLQFLIQYYNGEERAKGNILERFSAQQFPDLHSELNLSSLELGDSALYFCASSGTQGVDRDNTEAFFGQGTRLTVV.

This clone was recorded a few times. The CDR3 loop reads CASMGGSSGANVLTF. In DNA form, the CDR3 reads TGTGCCAGCATGGGGGGCTCCTCTGGGGCCAACGTCCTGACTTTC. This chain joins TRBV6-1 and TRBJ2-6; D assignment may be TRBD1 or TRBD2 (6 bases each). The CDR3 totals 15 residues. V gave up 7 bases and J gave up 0 bases, with 10 bases separating them. The germline V gene encodes CDR1 MNHNS and CDR2 SASEGT.

Remarks on this clone: This CDR3 is also generated by other DNA sequences in the sample. The J gene is TRBJ2-2, the V gene TRBV27, with TRBD2 matching over 12 bases. The CDR3 is 20 residues long. The germline V gene has CDR1 MNHEY and CDR2 SMNVEV (reference sequence). J lost 0 bases, V lost 1 base, and 9 bases had no gene match. The CDR3 sequence is CASSLFVSSSGGANTGELFF. In DNA, the CDR3 is TGTGCCAGCAGTTTATTCGTCAGTTCTAGCGGGGGGGCGAACACCGGGGAGCTGTTTTTT.

The chain carries TRBV28 and TRBJ2-7, with 7 bases lining up with TRBD1. The V segment lost 5 bases and the J segment 2 bases; nucleotides outside the gene matches: 9. This CDR3 contains 15 residues. Germline V gives CDR1 MDHEN, CDR2 SYDVKM. The chain's CDR3 is CASSPQRGQPYEQYF. In nucleotides, the CDR3 is TGTGCCAGCAGTCCGCAAAGGGGACAGCCCTACGAGCAGTACTTC.

The chain employs TRBV28 and TRBJ2-5; 9 bases map to TRBD2. The J call is in doubt because the DNA end fits TRBJ2-1 better. Germline assignment: CDR1 MDHEN and CDR2 SYDVKM. The CDR3 has 14 residues. This CDR3 reads CASRTSREGLVQFF. CDR3 in DNA: TGTGCCAGCAGAACCTCGCGGGAGGGCCTGGTGCAGTTCTTC.

The sample holds a few counts of this clone. The chain carries TRBV30 and TRBJ1-2, with a tentative D call TRBD1 (6 bases). V was cut by 4 bases and J by 11 bases, with 14 bases left in between. The CDR3 length is 11 residues. CDR1 and CDR2 from the germline V gene are GTSNPN and SVGIG (reference sequence). The CDR3 nucleotides read TGTGCCTGGAAGATTCCAGGGGCGTACACCTTC. This codes for CAWKIPGAYTF.

Judged by abundance, this clone is large. The chain employs TRBV19 and TRBJ2-7, with a possible D match to TRBD1 (6 bases). From germline, CDR1 is LNHDA and CDR2 SQIVND (reference sequence). Trimming pared 3 bases from V and 7 bases from J, leaving 16 bases between. This CDR3 has 14 amino acids. Here the CDR3 reads CASSMGRQVMEQYF. DNA of the CDR3: TGTGCCAGTAGTATGGGACGACAGGTAATGGAGCAGTACTTC.

This chain joins TRBV11-2 and TRBJ2-7, with unresolved D. The V gene's germline CDR1 is SGHAT and CDR2 FQNNGV. This CDR3 is built from 13 residues. The V end was cut by 1 base, the J end by 7 bases, with 11 bases between. The CDR3 DNA sequence: TGTGCCAGCAGCTTAGTGGTCCTAAATGAGCAGTACTTC. It yields the protein CASSLVVLNEQYF.

With respect to this clone: At one of its ends the junction is not consistent with the germline gene, which may arise from a read error. V is TRBV19 and J is TRBJ2-2, with 7 nucleotides matching TRBD2. In germline, CDR1 is LNHDA, CDR2 SQIVND (reference sequence). This CDR3 region has 12 residues. The CDR3 DNA reads as TGTGCCAGTTGTATCGGAAGCGGGGAGATGTTTTTT. This encodes CASCIGSGEMFF.

This sequence joins TRBV12-3 or TRBV12-4 and TRBJ2-3, with 7 bases aligning to TRBD2. CDR3 size: 16 residues. Losses at the gene ends were 6 bases for V and 4 bases for J; bases not matched to a gene: 13. This chain's CDR3 is CASSPPESGIADTQYF. Here the CDR3 DNA reads TGTGCCAGCAGCCCCCCAGAGAGCGGGATAGCAGATACGCAGTATTTT.

J is TRBJ2-7 and V is TRBV27; D is perhaps TRBD1 (6 bases). This CDR3 region has 17 residues. The V end was cut by 6 bases, the J end by 2 bases, with 23 bases between. Germline-derived CDR1 and CDR2 are MNHEY and SMNVEV (reference sequence). CDR3 in amino acids: CASRILTWGHVAYEQYF. DNA for the CDR3: TGTGCCAGCAGAATTCTCACTTGGGGGCACGTAGCCTACGAGCAGTACTTC.

This CDR3 is CASSQAVFQPQHF. In DNA, the CDR3 is TGCGCCAGCAGCCAAGCGGTATTTCAGCCCCAGCATTTT. The rearrangement joins TRBV4-1 to TRBJ1-5; D is ambiguous. The CDR3 contains 13 residues. Per germline, CDR1 MGHRA and CDR2 YSYEKL. The V gene lost 1 base and the J gene lost 6 bases, with 7 bases spanning the gap.

A few counts support this clone. The chain recombines TRBV5-5 with TRBJ1-1, with 9 bases that match TRBD1. CDR1 and CDR2 (germline): SGHKS, YYEKEE (reference sequence). J was trimmed by 5 bases and V by 1 base; bases with no gene match: 9. There are 16 residues in the CDR3. CDR3 region: CASSLRQGDMWTEAFF. The CDR3 nucleotides read TGTGCCAGCAGCTTGAGACAGGGGGATATGTGGACTGAAGCTTTCTTT.

V gene TRBV27 combines with J gene TRBJ2-3; no reliable D call. Germline CDR1 and CDR2: MNHEY and SMNVEV (reference sequence). V was clipped by 6 bases and J by 0 bases, with 10 bases between them. The CDR3 contains 14 residues. The CDR3 DNA reads as TGTGCCAGCAGAACACCTCGGAGCACAGATACGCAGTATTTT. It encodes CASRTPRSTDTQYF.

This clone was counted between two and nine times. The chain combines TRBV2 with TRBJ2-7, with 11 bases matching TRBD1. CDR1 and CDR2 (germline): SNHLY, FYNNEI. J was trimmed by 12 bases and V by 6 bases; bases with no gene match: 7. The CDR3 totals 12 residues. CDR3 sequence reads: CASRDRGLSTYF. Here the CDR3 DNA reads TGTGCCAGCAGGGACAGGGGGCTAAGCACGTACTTC.

V gene TRBV19 combines with J gene TRBJ2-1; possible D gene TRBD2, 5 bases. Germline-derived CDR1 and CDR2 are LNHDA and SQIVND (reference sequence). The CDR3 runs to 15 residues. Trimming stripped 5 bases from V and 5 bases from J, with 16 bases between. The DNA for the CDR3 is TGTGCCAGTAGTGACGTAGCCCCGCGGGACAATGAGCAGTTCTTC. As protein: CASSDVAPRDNEQFF.

The rearrangement joins TRBV7-6 to TRBJ2-3; 10 bases are shared with TRBD2. J gave up 5 bases and V 5 bases, and 16 bases lay outside the gene matches. There are 18 residues in the CDR3. Germline V CDR1 and CDR2: SGHVS, FNYEAQ. In nucleotides, the CDR3 is TGTGCCAGCAGCCGAAAAAAAGCGGGAGGGTCCGGGGAAGATACGCAGTATTTT. This codes for CASSRKKAGGSGEDTQYF.

The chain combines TRBV5-1 with TRBJ1-1; 7 positions match TRBD1. J gave up 7 bases and V 3 bases, and 6 bases lay outside the gene matches. Germline V gene lookup returns CDR1 SGHRS and CDR2 YFSETQ. This CDR3 has 13 residues. CDR3 sequence: CASSYDRAVEAFF. The CDR3 DNA follows: TGCGCCAGCAGCTACGACAGGGCCGTTGAAGCTTTCTTT. The variable domain in full, with the rest retrieved from reference TRBV5-1 and TRBJ1-1, is KAGVTQTPRYLIKTRGQQVTLSCSPISGHRSVSWYQQTPGQGLQFLFEYFSETQRNKGNFPGRFSGRQFSNSRSEMNVSTLELGDSALYLCASSYDRAVEAFFGQGTRLTVV.

By its share, this clone is large. The chain employs TRBV12-3 or TRBV12-4 and TRBJ1-2, with D perhaps TRBD1 (5 bases). The CDR3 consists of 14 residues. V shed 7 bases and J shed 6 bases, with 18 bases lying between them. Written as DNA, the CDR3 is TGTGCCAGCACCCTTATGGGGGGGAAGGATGGCTACACCTTC. This codes for CASTLMGGKDGYTF.

By frequency in the sample, this clone is medium-sized. J is TRBJ2-1 and V is TRBV28; possibly TRBD2 for D (6 bases). Germline assignment: CDR1 MDHEN and CDR2 SYDVKM. The CDR3 sequence is 18 residues long. Trimming pared 11 bases from V and 0 bases from J, leaving 26 bases between. Here the CDR3 reads CAVKFGGVKQSSYNEQFF. The CDR3 DNA reads TGTGCCGTGAAGTTTGGCGGGGTAAAACAAAGCTCCTACAATGAGCAGTTCTTC.

This chain uses TRBV5-6 with TRBJ2-2; the D call may be TRBD1 or TRBD2 (5 bases each). Trimming pared 2 bases from V and 4 bases from J, leaving 18 bases between. This CDR3 contains 17 residues. Germline V lookup: CDR1 SGHDT, CDR2 YYEEEE. The CDR3 sequence: CASSLLIGEQITGELFF. The CDR3 region has the DNA TGTGCCAGCAGCTTATTGATAGGGGAGCAAATCACCGGGGAGCTGTTTTTT. The full variable domain, rest sourced from reference TRBV5-6 and TRBJ2-2, is DAGVTQSPTHLIKTRGQQVTLRCSPKSGHDTVSWYQQALGQGPQFIFQYYEEEERQRGNFPDRFSGHQFPNYSSELNVNALLLGDSALYLCASSLLIGEQITGELFFGEGSRLTVL.

This clone showed up just a few times. The chain uses TRBV27 and TRBJ1-1; D is unresolved. V was cut by 7 bases and J by 1 base, with 10 bases left in between. Per the germline V gene, CDR1 is MNHEY and CDR2 is SMNVEV (reference sequence). The CDR3 spans 13 residues. CDR3 protein: CASISPANTEAFF. CDR3 nucleotides: TGTGCCAGCATTTCCCCAGCGAACACTGAAGCTTTCTTT.

This clone appeared a few times. The genes are TRBV12-3 or TRBV12-4 and TRBJ2-7; D is unclear. V gave up 1 base and J gave up 2 bases, with 3 bases separating them. CDR3 length: 12 residues. CDR3 residues: CASSLGTYEQYF. The CDR3 DNA reads as TGTGCCAGCAGTTTAGGGACCTACGAGCAGTACTTC.